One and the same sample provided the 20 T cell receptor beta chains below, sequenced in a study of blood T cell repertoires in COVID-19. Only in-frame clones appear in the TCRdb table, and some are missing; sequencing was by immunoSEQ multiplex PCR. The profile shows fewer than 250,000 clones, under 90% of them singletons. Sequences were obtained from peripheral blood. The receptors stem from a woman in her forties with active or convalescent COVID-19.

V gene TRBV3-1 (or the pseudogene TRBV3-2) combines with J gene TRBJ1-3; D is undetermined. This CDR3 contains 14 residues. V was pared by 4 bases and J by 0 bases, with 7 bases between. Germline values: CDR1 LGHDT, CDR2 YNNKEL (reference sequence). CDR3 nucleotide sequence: TGTGCCAGCAGCCCAGGATCCTCTGGAAACACCATATATTTT. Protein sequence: CASSPGSSGNTIYF.

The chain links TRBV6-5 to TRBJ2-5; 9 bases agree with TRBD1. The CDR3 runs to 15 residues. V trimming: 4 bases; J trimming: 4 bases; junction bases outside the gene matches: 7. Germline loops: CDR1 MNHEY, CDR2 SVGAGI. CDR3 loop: CASSLDRGLRETQYF. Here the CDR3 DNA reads TGTGCCAGCAGTTTGGACAGGGGTCTGCGAGAGACCCAGTACTTC.

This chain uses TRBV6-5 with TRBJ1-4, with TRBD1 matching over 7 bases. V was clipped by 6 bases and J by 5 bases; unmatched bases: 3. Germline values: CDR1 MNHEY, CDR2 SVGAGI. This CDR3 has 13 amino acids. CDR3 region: CASRDRVNEKLFF. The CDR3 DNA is TGTGCCAGCAGAGACAGGGTCAATGAAAAACTGTTTTTT.

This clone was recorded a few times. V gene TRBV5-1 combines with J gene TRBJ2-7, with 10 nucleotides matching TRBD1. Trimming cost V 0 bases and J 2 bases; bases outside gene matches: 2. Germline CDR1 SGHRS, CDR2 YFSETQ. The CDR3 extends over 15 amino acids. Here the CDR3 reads CASSLEGTGAYEQYF. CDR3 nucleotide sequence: TGCGCCAGCAGCTTGGAGGGGACAGGGGCCTACGAGCAGTACTTC.

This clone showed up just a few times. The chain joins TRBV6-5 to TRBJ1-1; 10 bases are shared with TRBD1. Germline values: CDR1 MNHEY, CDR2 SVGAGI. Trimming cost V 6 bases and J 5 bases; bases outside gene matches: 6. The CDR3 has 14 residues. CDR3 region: CASSTTGGETEAFF. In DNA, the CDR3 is TGTGCCAGCAGCACGACAGGGGGCGAAACTGAAGCTTTCTTT.

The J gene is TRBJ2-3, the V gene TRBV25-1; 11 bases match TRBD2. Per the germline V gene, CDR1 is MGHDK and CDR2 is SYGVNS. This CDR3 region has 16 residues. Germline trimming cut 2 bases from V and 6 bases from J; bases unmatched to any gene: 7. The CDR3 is CASSEAEGTSGDTQYF. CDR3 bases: TGTGCCAGCAGTGAAGCTGAAGGGACTAGCGGTGATACGCAGTATTTT.

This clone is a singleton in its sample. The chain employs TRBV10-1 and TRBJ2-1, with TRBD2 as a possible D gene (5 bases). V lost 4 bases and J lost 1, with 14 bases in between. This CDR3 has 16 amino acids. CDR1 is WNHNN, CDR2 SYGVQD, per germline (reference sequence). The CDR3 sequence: CASSGGSPDSYNEQFF. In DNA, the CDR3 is TGCGCCAGCAGTGGTGGGAGTCCCGATTCCTACAATGAGCAGTTCTTC.

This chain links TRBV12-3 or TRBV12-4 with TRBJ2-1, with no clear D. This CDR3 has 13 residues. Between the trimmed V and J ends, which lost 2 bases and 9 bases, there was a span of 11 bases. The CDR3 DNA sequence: TGTGCCAGCAGTTTACCAGACCTAGGTGAGCAGTTCTTC. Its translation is CASSLPDLGEQFF.

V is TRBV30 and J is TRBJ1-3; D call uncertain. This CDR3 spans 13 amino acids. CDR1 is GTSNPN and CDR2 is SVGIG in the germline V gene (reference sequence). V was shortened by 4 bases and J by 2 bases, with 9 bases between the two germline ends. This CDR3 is CAWNTGAGNTIYF. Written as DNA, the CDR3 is TGTGCCTGGAACACCGGAGCTGGAAACACCATATATTTT.

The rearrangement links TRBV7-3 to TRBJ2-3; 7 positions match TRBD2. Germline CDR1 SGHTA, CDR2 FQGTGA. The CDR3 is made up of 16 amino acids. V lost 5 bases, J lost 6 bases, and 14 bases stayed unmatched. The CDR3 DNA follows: TGTGCCAGCAGCCCCCCCCCGGGCGGGAGAAGCGATACGCAGTATTTT. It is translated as CASSPPPGGRSDTQYF.

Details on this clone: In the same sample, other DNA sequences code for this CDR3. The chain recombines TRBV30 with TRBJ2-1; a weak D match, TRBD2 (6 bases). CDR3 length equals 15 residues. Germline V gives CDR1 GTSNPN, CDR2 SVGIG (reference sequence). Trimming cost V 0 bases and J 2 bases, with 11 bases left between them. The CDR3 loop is CAWSVTSGPYNEQFF. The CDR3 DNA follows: TGTGCCTGGAGTGTAACGAGCGGGCCCTACAATGAGCAGTTCTTC.

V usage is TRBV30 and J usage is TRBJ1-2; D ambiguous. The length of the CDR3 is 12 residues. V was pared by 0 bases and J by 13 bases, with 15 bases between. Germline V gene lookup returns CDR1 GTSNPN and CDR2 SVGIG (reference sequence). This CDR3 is CAWSVAPVPSTF. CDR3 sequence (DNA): TGTGCCTGGAGTGTAGCCCCCGTCCCTAGCACCTTC.

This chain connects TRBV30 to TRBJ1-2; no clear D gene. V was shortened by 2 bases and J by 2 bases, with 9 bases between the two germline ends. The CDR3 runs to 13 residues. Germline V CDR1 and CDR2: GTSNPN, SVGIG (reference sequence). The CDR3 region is CAWSLTTNYGYTF. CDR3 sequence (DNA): TGTGCCTGGAGTCTGACAACAAACTATGGCTACACCTTC.

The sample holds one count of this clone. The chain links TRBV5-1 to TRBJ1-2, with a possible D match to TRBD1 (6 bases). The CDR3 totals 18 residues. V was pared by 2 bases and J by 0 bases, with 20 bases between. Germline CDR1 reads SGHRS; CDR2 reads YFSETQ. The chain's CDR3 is CASSFPRGLVRPNYGYTF. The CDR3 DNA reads TGCGCCAGCAGCTTCCCCAGGGGTCTGGTCCGCCCTAACTATGGCTACACCTTC.

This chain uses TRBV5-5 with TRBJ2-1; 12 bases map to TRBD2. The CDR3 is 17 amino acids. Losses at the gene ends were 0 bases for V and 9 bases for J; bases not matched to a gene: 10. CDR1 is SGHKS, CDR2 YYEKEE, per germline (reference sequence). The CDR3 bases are TGTGCCAGCAGCTTGGCCTGGCGACTAGCGGGGGAGCTTGAGCAGTTCTTC. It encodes CASSLAWRLAGELEQFF.

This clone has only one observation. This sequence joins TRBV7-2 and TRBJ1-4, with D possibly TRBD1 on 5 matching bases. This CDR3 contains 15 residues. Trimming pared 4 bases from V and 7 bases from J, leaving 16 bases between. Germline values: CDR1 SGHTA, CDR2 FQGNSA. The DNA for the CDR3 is TGTGCCAGCAGCTATCCCCAGGGTATGGGTGAAAAACTGTTTTTT. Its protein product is CASSYPQGMGEKLFF.

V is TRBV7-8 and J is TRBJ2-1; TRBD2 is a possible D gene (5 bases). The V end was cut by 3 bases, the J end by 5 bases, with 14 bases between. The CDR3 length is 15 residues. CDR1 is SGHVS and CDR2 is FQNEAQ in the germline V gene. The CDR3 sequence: CASSFPRGQNNEQFF. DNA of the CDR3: TGTGCCAGCAGCTTCCCTCGCGGGCAGAACAATGAGCAGTTCTTC.

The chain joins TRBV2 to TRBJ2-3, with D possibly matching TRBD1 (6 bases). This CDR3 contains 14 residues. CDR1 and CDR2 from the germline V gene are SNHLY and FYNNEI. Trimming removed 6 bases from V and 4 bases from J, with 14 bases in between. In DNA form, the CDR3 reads TGTGCCAGCAGAAGACGACAGGTTGCAGATACGCAGTATTTT. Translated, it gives CASRRRQVADTQYF. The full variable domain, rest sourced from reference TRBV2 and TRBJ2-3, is EPEVTQTPSHQVTQMGQEVILRCVPISNHLYFYWYRQILGQKVEFLVSFYNNEISEKSEIFDDQFSVERPDGSNFTLKIRSTKLEDSAMYFCASRRRQVADTQYFGPGTRLTVL.

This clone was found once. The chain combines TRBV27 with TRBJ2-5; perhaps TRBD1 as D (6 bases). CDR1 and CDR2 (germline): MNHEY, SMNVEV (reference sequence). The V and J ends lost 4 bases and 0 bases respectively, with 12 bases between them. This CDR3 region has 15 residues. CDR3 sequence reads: CASSSAGANQETQYF. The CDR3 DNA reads TGTGCCAGCAGTTCGGCAGGGGCAAACCAAGAGACCCAGTACTTC.

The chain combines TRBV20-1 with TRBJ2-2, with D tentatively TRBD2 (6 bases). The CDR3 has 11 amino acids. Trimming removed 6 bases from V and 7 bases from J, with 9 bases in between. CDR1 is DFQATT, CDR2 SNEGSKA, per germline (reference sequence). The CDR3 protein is CSAWGVGELFF. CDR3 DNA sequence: TGCAGTGCGTGGGGGGTCGGGGAGCTGTTTTTT.